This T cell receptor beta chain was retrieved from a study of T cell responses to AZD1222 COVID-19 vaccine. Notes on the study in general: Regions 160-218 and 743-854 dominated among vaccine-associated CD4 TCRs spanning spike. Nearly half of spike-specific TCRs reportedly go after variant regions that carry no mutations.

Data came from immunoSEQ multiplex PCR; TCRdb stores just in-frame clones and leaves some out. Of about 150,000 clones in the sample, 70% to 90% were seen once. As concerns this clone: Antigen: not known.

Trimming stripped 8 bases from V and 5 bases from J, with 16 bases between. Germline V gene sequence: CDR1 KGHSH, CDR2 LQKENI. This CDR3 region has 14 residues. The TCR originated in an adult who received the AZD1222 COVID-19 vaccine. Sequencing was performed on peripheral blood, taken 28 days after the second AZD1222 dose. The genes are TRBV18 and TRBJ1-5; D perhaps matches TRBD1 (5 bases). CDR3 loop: CASRRGGGDQPQHF. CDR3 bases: TGTGCCAGCCGACGCGGGGGAGGGGATCAGCCCCAGCATTTT.